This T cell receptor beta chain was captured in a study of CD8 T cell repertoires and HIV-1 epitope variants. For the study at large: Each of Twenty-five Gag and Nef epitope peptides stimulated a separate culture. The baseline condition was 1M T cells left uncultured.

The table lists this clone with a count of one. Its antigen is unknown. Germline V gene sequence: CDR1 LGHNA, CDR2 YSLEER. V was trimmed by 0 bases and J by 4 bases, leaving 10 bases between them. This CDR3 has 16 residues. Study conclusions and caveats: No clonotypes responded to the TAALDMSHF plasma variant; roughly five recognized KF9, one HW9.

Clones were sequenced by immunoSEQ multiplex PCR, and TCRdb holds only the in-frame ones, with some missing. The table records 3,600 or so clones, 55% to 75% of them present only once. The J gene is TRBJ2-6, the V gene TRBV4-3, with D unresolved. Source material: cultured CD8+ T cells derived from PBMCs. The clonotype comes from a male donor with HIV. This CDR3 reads CASSQDWQAGANVLTF. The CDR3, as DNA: TGCGCCAGCAGCCAAGATTGGCAGGCCGGGGCCAACGTCCTGACTTTC.